These 4 T cell receptor beta chains were all obtained from the same sample, sequenced in a study of T cell repertoires in ileal Crohn's disease. The data were produced by immunoSEQ multiplex PCR, yet TCRdb's version contains in-frame clones alone and is incomplete. The repertoire consists of roughly 7,200 clones, with around 80% occurring once and the leading ten covering around 4.4%. The material sequenced was ileal tissue. The receptor source for this set is an adult with Crohn's disease.

The chain employs TRBV18 and TRBJ2-3; D unclear. Germline V gene sequence: CDR1 KGHSH, CDR2 LQKENI. Trimming left V 4 bases short and J 0 bases short, with 8 bases between. The CDR3 length is 14 residues. In DNA, the CDR3 is TGTGCCAGCTCACGGGCAACGAGCACAGATACGCAGTATTTT. Its translation is CASSRATSTDTQYF.

The chain uses TRBV10-3 and TRBJ2-1, with D maybe TRBD2 (5 bases). Trimming stripped 5 bases from V and 7 bases from J, with 12 bases between. CDR1 is ENHRY, CDR2 SYGVKD, per germline. The CDR3 sequence is 13 residues long. CDR3 protein: CAISRTSLNEQFF. The DNA of the CDR3 is TGTGCCATCAGTAGGACTTCCCTAAATGAGCAGTTCTTC.

This clone showed up just once. This chain connects TRBV9 to TRBJ2-1; tentatively, D is TRBD2 (5 bases). The CDR3 loop spans 15 amino acids. The germline V gene has CDR1 SGDLS and CDR2 YYNGEE. The V end was cut by 4 bases, the J end by 9 bases, with 20 bases between. The CDR3 bases are TGTGCCAGCAGCCCGAGGGAGCTAGAAAATGGTGAGCAGTTCTTC. This translates into CASSPRELENGEQFF.

V and J are TRBV18 and TRBJ2-3; 8 bases agree with TRBD2. With V trimmed by 10 bases and J by 2 bases, 8 bases remained unmatched. From germline, CDR1 is KGHSH and CDR2 LQKENI. The CDR3 covers 14 residues. For the CDR3, the DNA is TGTGCCACGACGGGGGGGCTACTCACAGATACGCAGTATTTT. Translating it yields CATTGGLLTDTQYF.